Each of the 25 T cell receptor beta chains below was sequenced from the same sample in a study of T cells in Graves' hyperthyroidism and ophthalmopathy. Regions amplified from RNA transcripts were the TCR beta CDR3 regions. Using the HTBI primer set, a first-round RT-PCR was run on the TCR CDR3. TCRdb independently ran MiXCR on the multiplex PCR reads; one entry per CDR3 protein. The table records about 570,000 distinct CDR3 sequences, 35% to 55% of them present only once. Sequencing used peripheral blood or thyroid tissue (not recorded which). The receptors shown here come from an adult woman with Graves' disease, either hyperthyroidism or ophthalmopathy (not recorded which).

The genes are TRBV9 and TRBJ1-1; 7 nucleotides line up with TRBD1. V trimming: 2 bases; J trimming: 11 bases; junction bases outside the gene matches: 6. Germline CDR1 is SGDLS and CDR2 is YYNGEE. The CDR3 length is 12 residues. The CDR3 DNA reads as TGTGCCAGCAGCGTTCCAGGGGGGGAGGCTTTCTTT. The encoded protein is CASSVPGGEAFF. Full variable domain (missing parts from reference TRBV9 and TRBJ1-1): DSGVTQTPKHLITATGQRVTLRCSPRSGDLSVYWYQQSLDQGLQFLIQYYNGEERAKGNILERFSAQQFPDLHSELNLSSLELGDSALYFCASSVPGGEAFFGQGTRLTVV.

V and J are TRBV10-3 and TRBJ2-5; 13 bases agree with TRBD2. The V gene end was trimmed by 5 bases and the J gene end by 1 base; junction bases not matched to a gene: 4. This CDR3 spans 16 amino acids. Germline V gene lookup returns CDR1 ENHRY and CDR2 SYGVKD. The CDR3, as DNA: TGTGCCATCAGTCCCGGACTAGCGGGGGCCCAAGAGACCCAGTACTTC. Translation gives CAISPGLAGAQETQYF.

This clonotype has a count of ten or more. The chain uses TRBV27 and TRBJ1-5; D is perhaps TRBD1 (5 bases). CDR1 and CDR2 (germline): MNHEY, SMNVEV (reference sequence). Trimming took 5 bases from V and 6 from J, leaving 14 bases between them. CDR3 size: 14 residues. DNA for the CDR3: TGTGCCAGCAGTAGGGGACGGTTCGGTCAGCCCCAGCATTTT. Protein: CASSRGRFGQPQHF.

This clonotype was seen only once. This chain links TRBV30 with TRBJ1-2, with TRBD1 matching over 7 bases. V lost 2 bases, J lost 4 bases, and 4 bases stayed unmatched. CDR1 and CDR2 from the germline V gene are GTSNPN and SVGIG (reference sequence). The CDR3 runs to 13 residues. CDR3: CAWSPGQVYGYTF. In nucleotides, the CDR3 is TGTGCCTGGAGTCCCGGACAGGTCTATGGCTACACCTTC.

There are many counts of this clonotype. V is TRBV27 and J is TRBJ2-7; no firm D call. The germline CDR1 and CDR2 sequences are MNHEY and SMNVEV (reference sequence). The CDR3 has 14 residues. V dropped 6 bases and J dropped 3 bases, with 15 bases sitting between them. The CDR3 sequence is CASSNWPNNYEQYF. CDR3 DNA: TGTGCCAGCAGCAATTGGCCCAACAACTACGAGCAGTACTTC.

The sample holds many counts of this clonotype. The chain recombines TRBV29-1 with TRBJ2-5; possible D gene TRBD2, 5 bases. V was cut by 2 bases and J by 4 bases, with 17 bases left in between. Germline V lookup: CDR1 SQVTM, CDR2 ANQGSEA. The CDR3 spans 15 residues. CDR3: CSVEKRWSGRETQYF. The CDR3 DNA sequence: TGCAGCGTTGAAAAAAGATGGAGCGGAAGAGAGACCCAGTACTTC.

CDR3 amino acids: CATSDGLKPQHF. CDR3 DNA sequence: TGTGCCACCAGTGATGGGTTGAAGCCCCAGCATTTT. The chain uses TRBV24-1 and TRBJ1-5, with unresolved D. Trimming took off 3 bases at V and 8 bases at J, with 7 bases between the two ends. The CDR3 runs to 12 residues. The germline V gene has CDR1 KGHDR and CDR2 SFDVKD.

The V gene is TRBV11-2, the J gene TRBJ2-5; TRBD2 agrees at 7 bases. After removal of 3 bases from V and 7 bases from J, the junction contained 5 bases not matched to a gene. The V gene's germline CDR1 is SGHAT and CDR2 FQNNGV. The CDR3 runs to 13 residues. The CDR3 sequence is CASSLWVAGTQYF. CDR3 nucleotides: TGTGCCAGCAGCTTGTGGGTAGCGGGGACCCAGTACTTC.

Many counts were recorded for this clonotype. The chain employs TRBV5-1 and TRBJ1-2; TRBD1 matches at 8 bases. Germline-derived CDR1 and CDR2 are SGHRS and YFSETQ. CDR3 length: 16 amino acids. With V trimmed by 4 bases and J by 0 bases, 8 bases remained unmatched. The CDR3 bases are TGCGCCAGCAGCAATCAAATGGGACAGGCTAACTATGGCTACACCTTC. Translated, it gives CASSNQMGQANYGYTF.

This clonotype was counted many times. The DNA for the CDR3 is TGCGCCAGCAGCTTGGGGCGGGATAACGAGCAGTACTTC. It translates to CASSLGRDNEQYF. The chain carries TRBV5-1 and TRBJ2-7; D might be TRBD2 (6 bases). In germline, CDR1 is SGHRS, CDR2 YFSETQ. V lost 0 bases to trimming and J lost 5 bases, with 9 bases between them. The CDR3 is 13 amino acids.

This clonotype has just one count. CDR3 protein: CASSEGTVTSYGYTF. As DNA, the CDR3 is TGTGCCAGCAGTGAAGGGACAGTCACTTCCTATGGCTACACCTTC. The V call is TRBV6-1, the J call TRBJ1-2, with D possibly matching TRBD1 (6 bases). Germline values: CDR1 MNHNS, CDR2 SASEGT. The germline V and J ends were trimmed by 1 base and 4 bases, with 13 bases remaining between them. The CDR3 runs 15 residues.

CDR3 DNA: TGTGCCATCCGGGGCAGTTCCAATCAGCCCCAGCATTTT. Translating gives CAIRGSSNQPQHF. V usage is TRBV10-3 and J usage is TRBJ1-5, with a possible D match to TRBD1 (5 bases). CDR3 length: 13 residues. V was cut by 8 bases and J by 3 bases, with 11 bases left in between. Germline V gene data show CDR1 as ENHRY and CDR2 as SYGVKD.

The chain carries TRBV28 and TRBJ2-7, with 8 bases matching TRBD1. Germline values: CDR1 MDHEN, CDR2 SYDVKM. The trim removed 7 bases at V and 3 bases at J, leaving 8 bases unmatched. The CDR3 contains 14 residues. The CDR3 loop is CASIIRTGNYEQYF. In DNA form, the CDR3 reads TGTGCCAGCATCATACGGACAGGGAACTACGAGCAGTACTTC.

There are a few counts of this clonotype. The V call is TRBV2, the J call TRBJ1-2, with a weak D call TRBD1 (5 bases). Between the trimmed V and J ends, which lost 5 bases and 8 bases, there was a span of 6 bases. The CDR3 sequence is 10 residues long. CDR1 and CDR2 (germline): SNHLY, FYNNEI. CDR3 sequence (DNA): TGTGCCAGCAGTAGACAGGGCTACACCTTC. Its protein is CASSRQGYTF.

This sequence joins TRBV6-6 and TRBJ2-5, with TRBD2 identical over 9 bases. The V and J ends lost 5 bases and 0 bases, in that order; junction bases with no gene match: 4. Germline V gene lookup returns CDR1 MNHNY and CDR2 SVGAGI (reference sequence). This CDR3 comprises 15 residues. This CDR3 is CASSRGGRDQETQYF. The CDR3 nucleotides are TGTGCCAGCAGTCGAGGCGGGAGGGACCAAGAGACCCAGTACTTC.

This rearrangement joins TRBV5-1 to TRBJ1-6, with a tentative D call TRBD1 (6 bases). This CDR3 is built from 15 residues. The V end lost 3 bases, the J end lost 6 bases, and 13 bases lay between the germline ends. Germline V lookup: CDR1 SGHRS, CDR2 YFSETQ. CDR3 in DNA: TGCGCCAGCAGCTCTGACAGGACGCCTAATTCACCCCTCCACTTT. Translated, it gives CASSSDRTPNSPLHF.

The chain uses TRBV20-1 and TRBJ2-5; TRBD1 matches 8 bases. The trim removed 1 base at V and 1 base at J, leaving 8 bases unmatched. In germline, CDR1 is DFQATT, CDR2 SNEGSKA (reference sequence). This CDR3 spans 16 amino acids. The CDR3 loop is CSARVGEDRAQETQYF. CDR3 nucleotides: TGCAGTGCTAGAGTCGGGGAGGACAGGGCCCAAGAGACCCAGTACTTC.

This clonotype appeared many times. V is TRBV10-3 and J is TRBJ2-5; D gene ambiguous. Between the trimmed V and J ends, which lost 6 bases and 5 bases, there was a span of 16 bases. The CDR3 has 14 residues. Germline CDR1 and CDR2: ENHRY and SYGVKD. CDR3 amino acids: CAIRSGQTWETQYF. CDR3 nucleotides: TGTGCCATCAGATCAGGCCAGACCTGGGAGACCCAGTACTTC.

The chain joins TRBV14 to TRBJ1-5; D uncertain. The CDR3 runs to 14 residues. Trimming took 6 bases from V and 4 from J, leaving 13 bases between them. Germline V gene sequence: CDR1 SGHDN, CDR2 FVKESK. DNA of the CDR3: TGTGCCAGCAGTTCGAATTCGGAGAATCAGCCCCAGCATTTT. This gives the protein CASSSNSENQPQHF. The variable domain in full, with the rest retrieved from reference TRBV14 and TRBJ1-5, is EAGVTQFPSHSVIEKGQTVTLRCDPISGHDNLYWYRRVMGKEIKFLLHFVKESKQDESGMPNNRFLAERTGGTYSTLKVQPAELEDSGVYFCASSSNSENQPQHFGDGTRLSIL.

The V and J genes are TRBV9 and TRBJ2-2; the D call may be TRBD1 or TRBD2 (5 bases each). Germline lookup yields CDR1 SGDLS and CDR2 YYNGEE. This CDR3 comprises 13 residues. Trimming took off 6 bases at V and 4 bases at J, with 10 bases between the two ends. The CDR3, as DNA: TGTGCCAGCAATCTGGGGACCACCGGGGAGCTGTTTTTT. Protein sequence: CASNLGTTGELFF.

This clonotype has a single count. CDR3 residues: CSARRNEKLFF. In DNA form, the CDR3 reads TGCAGTGCTAGACGGAATGAAAAACTGTTTTTT. This rearrangement joins TRBV20-1 to TRBJ1-4; D gene uncertain. V was trimmed by 2 bases and J by 5 bases, leaving 3 bases between them. CDR3 length: 11 amino acids. The germline V gene has CDR1 DFQATT and CDR2 SNEGSKA (reference sequence).

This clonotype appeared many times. CDR3 bases: TGTGCCAGCAGTTACCGCGATGTGGGCTATGGCTACACCTTC. This gives the protein CASSYRDVGYGYTF. The V call is TRBV27, the J call TRBJ1-2; D not resolved. There are 14 residues in the CDR3. V lost 4 bases, J lost 4 bases, and 13 bases lay in between. Germline assignment: CDR1 MNHEY and CDR2 SMNVEV (reference sequence).

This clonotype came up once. The CDR3 protein is CSAGGGTNTGELFF. The CDR3 nucleotides are TGCAGTGCTGGGGGCGGAACTAACACCGGGGAGCTGTTTTTT. This chain uses TRBV20-1 with TRBJ2-2, with D possibly TRBD1 on 6 matching bases. The germline gives CDR1 DFQATT, CDR2 SNEGSKA (reference sequence). Trimming removed 5 bases from V and 2 bases from J, with 12 bases in between. CDR3 length equals 14 residues.

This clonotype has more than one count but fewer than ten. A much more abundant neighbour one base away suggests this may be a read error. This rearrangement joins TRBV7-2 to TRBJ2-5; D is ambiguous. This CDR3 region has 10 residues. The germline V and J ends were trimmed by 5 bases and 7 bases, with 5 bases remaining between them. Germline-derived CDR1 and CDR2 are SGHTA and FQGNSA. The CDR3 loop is CASSKGTQYF. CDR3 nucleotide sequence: TGTGCCAGCAGCAAAGGGACCCAGTACTTC.

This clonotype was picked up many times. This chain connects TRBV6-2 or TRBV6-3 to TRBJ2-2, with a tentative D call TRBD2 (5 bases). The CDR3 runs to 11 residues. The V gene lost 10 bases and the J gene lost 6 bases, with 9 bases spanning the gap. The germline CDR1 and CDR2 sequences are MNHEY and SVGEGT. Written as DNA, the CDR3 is TGTGCCACCTCGGGGTCCGGGGAGCTGTTTTTT. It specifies CATSGSGELFF.